Presented here are 18 T cell receptor beta chains from one specimen sequenced in a study of cytomegalovirus exposure and HLA in healthy donors. The PCR ran on 60 Vbeta and 13 Jbeta primers. The protocol was immunoSEQ multiplex PCR, while the TCRdb copy is restricted to in-frame clones and leaves out a portion. There are approximately 150,000 clones in the sample; around 82% occur only once, and around 14% lies in the top ten. The sequencing input was PBMCs. These receptors all stem from a woman aged 45-65 years in good health and CMV-seropositive.

Of note for this clone: As the CDR3 is not closed by the conserved phenylalanine or tryptophan, this likely results from a read error. The V and J genes are TRBV14 and TRBJ1-6; a possible D gene is TRBD1 (5 bases). V was shortened by 1 base and J by 7 bases, with 11 bases between the two germline ends. The length of the CDR3 is 15 residues. Germline CDR1 is SGHDN and CDR2 is FVKESK. The CDR3 DNA reads TGTGCCAGCAGCCAAGTAAGGCAGGGAAATTCACCCCTCCACTCT. Protein sequence: CASSQVRQGNSPLHS.

In DNA form, the CDR3 reads TGTGCCAGCAGCCAAGGACAGGGGATCTACGAGCAGTACTTC. This encodes CASSQGQGIYEQYF. The J gene is TRBJ2-7, the V gene TRBV11-2, with 9 bases aligning to TRBD1. The CDR3 runs to 14 residues. With V trimmed by 5 bases and J by 3 bases, 5 bases remained unmatched. The germline V gene encodes CDR1 SGHAT and CDR2 FQNNGV.

This clone was detected only a few times. The J gene is TRBJ2-3, the V gene TRBV18; TRBD2 matches 11 bases. The CDR3 runs to 18 residues. After removal of 3 bases from V and 0 bases from J, the junction contained 8 bases not matched to a gene. From germline, CDR1 is KGHSH and CDR2 LQKENI. CDR3 DNA: TGTGCCAGCTCACCTCGGGCGACTAGCGGGGTTAGCACAGATACGCAGTATTTT. It translates to CASSPRATSGVSTDTQYF.

The genes are TRBV30 and TRBJ2-2; D uncertain. Germline V gives CDR1 GTSNPN, CDR2 SVGIG (reference sequence). Trimming stripped 2 bases from V and 4 bases from J, with 5 bases between. The CDR3 covers 12 residues. CDR3 amino acids: CAWSPSTGELFF. The CDR3 DNA reads as TGTGCCTGGAGTCCGAGCACCGGGGAGCTGTTTTTT. The variable domain in full, with the rest retrieved from reference TRBV30 and TRBJ2-2, is SQTIHQWPATLVQPVGSPLSLECTVEGTSNPNLYWYRQAAGRGLQLLFYSVGIGQISSEVPQNLSASRPQDRQFILSSKKLLLSDSGFYLCAWSPSTGELFFGEGSRLTVL.

The chain employs TRBV10-3 and TRBJ1-4; tentatively, D is TRBD1 (5 bases). The V gene lost 6 bases and the J gene lost 7 bases, with 15 bases spanning the gap. Germline lookup yields CDR1 ENHRY and CDR2 SYGVKD. There are 14 residues in the CDR3. The DNA for the CDR3 is TGTGCCATCAGCCCCGGGGTGGGGGGTGAAAAACTGTTTTTT. It is translated as CAISPGVGGEKLFF.

The chain joins TRBV30 to TRBJ1-2; tentatively, D is TRBD1 (5 bases). The V gene's germline CDR1 is GTSNPN and CDR2 SVGIG (reference sequence). This CDR3 region has 15 residues. The germline V and J ends were trimmed by 3 bases and 7 bases, with 21 bases remaining between them. CDR3: CAWSPLGEVVSGYTF. In DNA form, the CDR3 reads TGTGCCTGGAGCCCCTTAGGGGAGGTGGTGAGTGGCTACACCTTC.

The CDR3 reads CASSLGGLVDTQYF. CDR3 DNA: TGTGCCAGCAGCTTAGGGGGACTTGTCGATACGCAGTATTTT. This chain connects TRBV7-2 to TRBJ2-3; D perhaps matches TRBD2 (6 bases). Per germline, CDR1 SGHTA and CDR2 FQGNSA. The CDR3 is 14 residues long. V gave up 1 base and J gave up 6 bases, with 11 bases separating them.

The V gene is TRBV7-6, the J gene TRBJ2-7; weak D call: TRBD2 (5 bases). CDR1 is SGHVS and CDR2 is FNYEAQ in the germline V gene. V lost 1 base, J lost 0 bases, and 13 bases lay in between. CDR3 length: 16 amino acids. The CDR3 loop is CASSLDDGVPSYEQYF. Written as DNA, the CDR3 is TGTGCCAGCAGCTTAGACGACGGGGTACCCTCCTACGAGCAGTACTTC.

This clone turned up a few times. This chain links TRBV11-2 with TRBJ1-1; TRBD1 might be the D (5 bases). Germline V gives CDR1 SGHAT, CDR2 FQNNGV. Between the trimmed V and J ends, which lost 2 bases and 4 bases, there was a span of 14 bases. The CDR3 is 15 residues long. CDR3 residues: CASSLTSGARTEAFF. CDR3 DNA sequence: TGTGCCAGCAGCTTAACAAGTGGGGCGCGCACTGAAGCTTTCTTT.

Details on this clone: A read error may account for a junction end that differs from germline. The chain employs TRBV27 and TRBJ1-4; 8 bases map to TRBD1. The CDR3 extends over 17 amino acids. Germline loops: CDR1 MNHEY, CDR2 SMNVEV (reference sequence). This CDR3 reads CASSSFRGQATNEELFF. DNA for the CDR3: TGTGCCAGCAGTTCCTTCAGGGGGCAAGCAACTAATGAAGAACTGTTTTTT.

This clone was seen only a few times. V gene TRBV19 combines with J gene TRBJ1-5; 7 bases align to TRBD1. The length of the CDR3 is 15 residues. The germline V gene has CDR1 LNHDA and CDR2 SQIVND (reference sequence). Germline trimming cut 5 bases from V and 2 bases from J; bases unmatched to any gene: 6. In DNA form, the CDR3 reads TGTGCCAGTAGTGCCGTCGGACAGGGCAATCAGCCCCAGCATTTT. This translates into CASSAVGQGNQPQHF. Variable domain in full (rest from reference TRBV19 and TRBJ1-5): DGGITQSPKYLFRKEGQNVTLSCEQNLNHDAMYWYRQDPGQGLRLIYYSQIVNDFQKGDIAEGYSVSREKKESFPLTVTSAQKNPTAFYLCASSAVGQGNQPQHFGDGTRLSIL.

V usage is TRBV7-9 and J usage is TRBJ1-5; TRBD1 matches 11 bases. Trimming cost V 5 bases and J 4 bases; bases outside gene matches: 7. The CDR3 sequence is 16 residues long. Germline CDR1 reads SEHNR; CDR2 reads FQNEAQ (reference sequence). The CDR3 DNA is TGTGCCAGCAGCCCGGGAGGGACAGGGGGAAATCAGCCCCAGCATTTT. Residues: CASSPGGTGGNQPQHF.

V and J are TRBV5-6 and TRBJ2-1, with 7 bases aligning to TRBD1. The trim removed 4 bases at V and 4 bases at J, leaving 5 bases unmatched. In germline, CDR1 is SGHDT, CDR2 YYEEEE. The CDR3 contains 14 residues. DNA of the CDR3: TGTGCCAGCAGCCAATGGGACAGTTACAATGAGCAGTTCTTC. Translation gives CASSQWDSYNEQFF. Variable domain in full (rest from reference TRBV5-6 and TRBJ2-1): DAGVTQSPTHLIKTRGQQVTLRCSPKSGHDTVSWYQQALGQGPQFIFQYYEEEERQRGNFPDRFSGHQFPNYSSELNVNALLLGDSALYLCASSQWDSYNEQFFGPGTRLTVL.

V usage is TRBV4-1 and J usage is TRBJ2-7; D unclear. The germline CDR1 and CDR2 sequences are MGHRA and YSYEKL. Trimming took off 3 bases at V and 2 bases at J, with 8 bases between the two ends. CDR3 length equals 13 residues. The CDR3 loop is CASSHRETYEQYF. CDR3 in DNA: TGCGCCAGCAGCCACCGTGAGACCTACGAGCAGTACTTC.

The chain uses TRBV6-5 and TRBJ2-1; possibly TRBD1 for D (8 bases). V gave up 4 bases and J gave up 3 bases, with 13 bases separating them. CDR3 length: 15 amino acids. CDR1 MNHEY and CDR2 SVGAGI come from the germline V gene. This CDR3 is CASSSTGGGYNEQFF. CDR3 sequence (DNA): TGTGCCAGCAGTTCCACAGGGGGGGGCTACAATGAGCAGTTCTTC.

The table lists this clone with a few counts. The chain employs TRBV28 and TRBJ1-4; D is ambiguous. This CDR3 spans 15 amino acids. From germline, CDR1 is MDHEN and CDR2 SYDVKM. Between the trimmed V and J ends, which lost 3 bases and 2 bases, there was a span of 10 bases. CDR3 region: CASSFLRETNEKLFF. The CDR3 DNA reads as TGTGCCAGCAGTTTTCTGAGGGAGACTAATGAAAAACTGTTTTTT.

The genes are TRBV2 and TRBJ1-1; D possibly corresponds to TRBD1 (6 bases). Germline CDR1 and CDR2: SNHLY and FYNNEI. The CDR3 has 10 amino acids. Trimming took 10 bases from V and 11 from J, leaving 14 bases between them. In DNA form, the CDR3 reads TGTGCCACCGCAGGGGTTGCGGCTTTCTTT. Its translation: CATAGVAAFF.

The rearrangement uses TRBV15 and TRBJ2-1; 9 positions match TRBD2. Germline V lookup: CDR1 LNHNV, CDR2 YYDKDF (reference sequence). The junction had 4 bases not matched to a gene; V was cut back by 6 bases and J by 4 bases. The length of the CDR3 is 14 residues. The CDR3 loop is CATRRSGGYNEQFF. The CDR3 DNA reads as TGTGCCACCAGGAGGAGCGGGGGGTACAATGAGCAGTTCTTC.